The 15 T cell receptor beta chains reported below all come from one sample, sequenced in a study of cytomegalovirus exposure and HLA in healthy donors. PCR was performed using 60 Vbeta and 13 Jbeta primers. Generated by immunoSEQ multiplex PCR, the TCRdb table keeps only in-frame clones and is missing some. The data show about 160,000 clones, around 85% seen once. Sequenced sample: PBMCs. The source of these receptors is a boy aged 2 to 10 in good health and CMV-seronegative.

The rearrangement links TRBV7-9 to TRBJ2-7; 8 bases are shared with TRBD1. The germline CDR1 and CDR2 sequences are SEHNR and FQNEAQ (reference sequence). This CDR3 has 17 amino acids. This CDR3 reads CSSSLEGRQGLPYEQYV. The CDR3 DNA reads TGTTCCAGCAGCTTAGAGGGTCGACAGGGGCTCCCCTACGAGCAGTACGTC.

This chain joins TRBV2 and TRBJ1-4; D unresolved. The CDR3 has 11 amino acids. CDR1 and CDR2 (germline): SNHLY, FYNNEI. The CDR3 protein is CVGRVGEKLFF. In DNA form, the CDR3 reads TGTGTCGGGCGGGTTGGAGAAAAACTGTTTTTT.

The J gene is TRBJ1-5, the V gene TRBV11-2; 7 nucleotides line up with TRBD1. CDR3 size: 15 residues. V lost 3 bases to trimming and J lost 4 bases; unmatched junction nucleotides: 6. The germline gives CDR1 SGHAT, CDR2 FQNNGV. Written as DNA, the CDR3 is TGTGCCAGCAGCTTGGAGTCACAGGGGAATCAGCCCCAGCATTTT. Translating it yields CASSLESQGNQPQHF.

The rearrangement uses TRBV27 and TRBJ2-7; weak D call: TRBD2 (5 bases). CDR1 and CDR2 from the germline V gene are MNHEY and SMNVEV (reference sequence). V was trimmed by 3 bases and J by 3 bases, leaving 9 bases between them. This CDR3 comprises 13 residues. The CDR3, as DNA: TGTGCCAGCAGTTTTAGTGGGAGCTACGAGCAGTACTTC. This encodes CASSFSGSYEQYF.

The chain employs TRBV9 and TRBJ1-1; tentative D call: TRBD1 (5 bases). The V and J ends lost 1 base and 7 bases respectively, with 5 bases between them. Looked up from germline, CDR1 is SGDLS and CDR2 is YYNGEE. The CDR3 has 11 residues. The CDR3 DNA sequence: TGTGCCAGCAGCGTAAGGGGTGAAGCTTTCTTT. This encodes CASSVRGEAFF.

CDR3 bases: TGTGCCAGTAGTATGGGACTTCGGGCAGATACGCAGTATTTT. Translation: CASSMGLRADTQYF. The V call is TRBV19, the J call TRBJ2-3, with a weak D call TRBD2 (6 bases). CDR1 and CDR2 from the germline V gene are LNHDA and SQIVND (reference sequence). V was cut by 3 bases and J by 4 bases, with 11 bases left in between. The CDR3 is 14 amino acids.

CDR3 protein: CASSQFPKGDRGNQPQHF. The CDR3 coding sequence is TGCGCCAGCAGCCAATTCCCCAAGGGGGACAGGGGGAATCAGCCCCAGCATTTT. The J gene is TRBJ1-5, the V gene TRBV4-1, with 11 positions matching TRBD1. Germline loops: CDR1 MGHRA, CDR2 YSYEKL. The J segment lost 4 bases and the V segment lost 2 bases, leaving 10 bases of the junction unmatched. The CDR3 is 18 residues long.

The V gene is TRBV28, the J gene TRBJ1-6; 11 nucleotides match TRBD1. From germline, CDR1 is MDHEN and CDR2 SYDVKM. CDR3 length: 18 amino acids. Trimming cost V 1 base and J 6 bases; bases outside gene matches: 8. DNA of the CDR3: TGTGCCAGCAGTTTATTTGATTGGGACAGGGGGACTAATTCACCCCTCCACTTT. This codes for CASSLFDWDRGTNSPLHF.

The chain is built from TRBV19 and TRBJ2-1; the match to TRBD2 covers 7 bases. CDR1 and CDR2 from the germline V gene are LNHDA and SQIVND (reference sequence). There are 14 residues in the CDR3. V dropped 10 bases and J dropped 10; count of bases not matched to a gene: 16. CDR3 nucleotide sequence: TGTGCCACCGTCCCCACAGCGGGGTTCGACGAGCAGTTCTTC. The encoded protein is CATVPTAGFDEQFF.

This chain joins TRBV18 and TRBJ2-5; TRBD2 matches 10 bases. The germline V gene has CDR1 KGHSH and CDR2 LQKENI. This CDR3 is built from 16 residues. V gave up 0 bases and J gave up 7 bases; unmatched junction bases: 8. This CDR3 reads CASSPPRAGGPWTQYF. The CDR3 nucleotides read TGTGCCAGCTCACCACCGCGAGCGGGAGGGCCGTGGACCCAGTACTTC.

The chain has TRBV28 and TRBJ1-2; perhaps TRBD1 as D (5 bases). The length of the CDR3 is 15 residues. Trimming took 3 bases from V and 0 from J, leaving 11 bases between them. The V gene's germline CDR1 is MDHEN and CDR2 SYDVKM. The CDR3: CASSFPAGTNYGYTF. As DNA, the CDR3 is TGTGCCAGCAGTTTTCCGGCAGGGACTAACTATGGCTACACCTTC.

The chain combines TRBV5-1 with TRBJ2-3, with 15 nucleotides matching TRBD2. Trimming took 3 bases from V and 0 from J; bases not matched to a gene: 5. Per the germline V gene, CDR1 is SGHRS and CDR2 is YFSETQ. This CDR3 has 18 residues. This CDR3 is CASSYGLAGGLSTDTQYF. The CDR3, as DNA: TGCGCCAGCAGCTACGGACTAGCGGGGGGGCTTAGCACAGATACGCAGTATTTT.

J is TRBJ1-5 and V is TRBV19; no clear D gene. CDR1 and CDR2 from the germline V gene are LNHDA and SQIVND (reference sequence). The V end was cut by 4 bases, the J end by 9 bases, with 22 bases between. The CDR3 sequence is 16 residues long. CDR3 DNA: TGTGCCAGTAGTAGGGCCCGAGACACGTCTATTTCGCCCCAGCATTTT. Its translation: CASSRARDTSISPQHF.

The rearrangement joins TRBV2 to TRBJ2-3, with a tentative D call TRBD1 (5 bases). Germline values: CDR1 SNHLY, CDR2 FYNNEI. This CDR3 region has 11 residues. Trimming shortened V by 2 bases and J by 8 bases, and 5 bases separated the two germline ends. The DNA for the CDR3 is TGTGCCAGCAGTGAAAGGGGTACGCAGTATTTT. Its protein product is CASSERGTQYF.

This clone occurred once. The chain joins TRBV5-1 to TRBJ2-7; TRBD1 aligns across 11 bases. The CDR3 runs to 15 residues. J lost 7 bases, V lost 4 bases, and 10 bases had no gene match. Per the germline V gene, CDR1 is SGHRS and CDR2 is YFSETQ. The CDR3 region has the DNA TGCGCCAGCAGCCAAGGGACAGGGGGGGCGTTGGAGCAGTACGTC. This sequence encodes CASSQGTGGALEQYV.